The 8 T cell receptor beta chains below were found in one sample sequenced in a study of technical replicates of blood from several donors. Clones were read by immunoSEQ multiplex PCR, and TCRdb kept only the in-frame ones, dropping some. Of 68,000 or so clones listed, under 98% are singletons. The sample consisted of T cells isolated from PBMCs. Receptor source: a human donor in good health.

CDR3 bases: TGTGCCACCAGCAGTACTAGCGGGGCTTATTATACGCAGTATTTT. This gives the protein CATSSTSGAYYTQYF. The J gene is TRBJ2-3, the V gene TRBV15; 10 bases agree with TRBD2. Losses at the gene ends were 3 bases for V and 7 bases for J; bases not matched to a gene: 7. The CDR3 has 15 residues. Per the germline V gene, CDR1 is LNHNV and CDR2 is YYDKDF (reference sequence).

The V call is TRBV5-4, the J call TRBJ2-7; a possible D gene is TRBD2 (5 bases). The V gene lost 6 bases and the J gene lost 2 bases, with 15 bases spanning the gap. Germline CDR1 reads SGHNT; CDR2 reads YYREEE (reference sequence). The CDR3 length is 14 residues. In DNA, the CDR3 is TGTGCCAGCACCCTCGCCGGGAAAACCTACGAGCAGTACTTC. Residues: CASTLAGKTYEQYF.

The CDR3: CASSPGHTSTQETQYF. The CDR3 nucleotides are TGTGCCAGCAGCCCCGGACACACGTCGACACAAGAGACCCAGTACTTC. V and J are TRBV7-9 and TRBJ2-5; perhaps TRBD1 as D (5 bases). Germline loops: CDR1 SEHNR, CDR2 FQNEAQ (reference sequence). V was pared by 5 bases and J by 2 bases, with 18 bases between. This CDR3 is built from 16 residues.

The rearrangement uses TRBV6-5 and TRBJ1-2; a possible D gene is TRBD1 (5 bases). V lost 5 bases, J lost 4 bases, and 14 bases lay in between. The CDR3 totals 14 residues. The germline gives CDR1 MNHEY, CDR2 SVGAGI. The CDR3: CASSTQGSRYGYTF. The CDR3 region has the DNA TGTGCCAGCAGTACCCAGGGTAGTCGCTATGGCTACACCTTC.

The V and J genes are TRBV10-3 and TRBJ2-4; TRBD2 might be the D (5 bases). The CDR3 sequence is 17 residues long. Per the germline V gene, CDR1 is ENHRY and CDR2 is SYGVKD. V was clipped by 0 bases and J by 0 bases, with 12 bases between them. CDR3 bases: TGTGCCATCAGTGAGTCGGGAGATGCGATAGCCAAAAACATTCAGTACTTC. This encodes CAISESGDAIAKNIQYF.

The V gene is TRBV29-1, the J gene TRBJ1-1, with TRBD1 matching over 8 bases. The CDR3 covers 13 residues. Losses at the gene ends were 7 bases for V and 3 bases for J; bases not matched to a gene: 7. Germline V gene lookup returns CDR1 SQVTM and CDR2 ANQGSEA. The CDR3 coding sequence is TGCAGCGGGACAGGGTCGGGGGACACTGAAGCTTTCTTT. This sequence encodes CSGTGSGDTEAFF.

V and J are TRBV10-3 and TRBJ1-1, with TRBD1 as a possible D gene (6 bases). The V end lost 4 bases, the J end lost 2 bases, and 11 bases lay between the germline ends. Germline CDR1 is ENHRY and CDR2 is SYGVKD. The CDR3 covers 14 residues. The CDR3 region has the DNA TGTGCCATCAGTGCAAGGGGGTCCAACACTGAAGCTTTCTTT. The encoded protein is CAISARGSNTEAFF.

This clone was detected once. The chain joins TRBV10-3 to TRBJ1-1; D is uncertain. Trimming pared 7 bases from V and 1 base from J, leaving 10 bases between. CDR1 is ENHRY, CDR2 SYGVKD, per germline. The CDR3 runs 13 residues. CDR3 residues: CAIKLTQNTEAFF. CDR3 sequence (DNA): TGTGCCATCAAACTGACACAGAACACTGAAGCTTTCTTT.